The present T cell receptor beta chain was sequenced within a study of blood T cell repertoires in COVID-19. Study overall: The analysed material was cDNA or gDNA that came from T cells, B-cell-depleted T cells, or PBMCs.

CDR3 length equals 16 residues. Germline loops: CDR1 LGHNA, CDR2 YNFKEQ. V lost 0 bases and J lost 0, with 9 bases in between. TCRdb's table, derived via immunoSEQ multiplex PCR, lists solely in-frame clones and lacks some. The sample consists of around 400,000 clones, more than 75% of them appearing once. This chain joins TRBV4-2 and TRBJ1-3; a weak D match, TRBD1 (5 bases). The sample consisted of peripheral blood. The sequence was obtained from a woman aged 55-75 years with COVID-19, enrolled during active disease. DNA of the CDR3: TGTGCCAGCAGCCAAGAGCAGGGCACCTCTGGAAACACCATATATTTT. The encoded protein is CASSQEQGTSGNTIYF.